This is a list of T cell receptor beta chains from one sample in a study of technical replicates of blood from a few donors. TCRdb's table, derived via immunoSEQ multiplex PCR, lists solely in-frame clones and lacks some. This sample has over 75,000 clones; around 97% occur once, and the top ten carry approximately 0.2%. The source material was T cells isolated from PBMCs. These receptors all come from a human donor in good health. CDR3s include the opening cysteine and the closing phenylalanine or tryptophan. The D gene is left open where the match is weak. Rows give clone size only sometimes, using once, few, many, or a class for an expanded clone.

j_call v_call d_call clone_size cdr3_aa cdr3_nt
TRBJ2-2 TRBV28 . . CASSPTAKIPNTGELFF TGTGCCAGCAGTCCGACAGCGAAAATCCCCAACACCGGGGAGCTGTTTTTT
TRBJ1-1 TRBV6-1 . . CASSDRSWKAFF TGTGCCAGCAGCGACAGGAGTTGGAAAGCTTTCTTT
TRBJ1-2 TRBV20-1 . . CSARGGYTF TGCAGTGCCCGGGGGGGCTACACCTTC
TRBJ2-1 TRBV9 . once CASSVSPGFIAHNEQFF TGTGCCAGCAGCGTAAGTCCGGGTTTCATCGCCCACAATGAGCAGTTCTTC
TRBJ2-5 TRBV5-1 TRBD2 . CASSFGLAHYQETQYF TGCGCCAGCAGCTTTGGACTAGCCCACTACCAAGAGACCCAGTACTTC
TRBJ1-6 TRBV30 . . CAWVDFGNSPLHF TGTGCCTGGGTAGATTTCGGTAATTCACCCCTCCACTTT
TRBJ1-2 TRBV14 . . CASSQDNRAYYGYTF TGTGCCAGCAGCCAAGATAACAGGGCCTACTATGGCTACACCTTC
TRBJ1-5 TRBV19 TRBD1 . CASSIAGQGVSNQPQHF TGTGCCAGTAGTATTGCTGGACAGGGGGTAAGCAATCAGCCCCAGCATTTT
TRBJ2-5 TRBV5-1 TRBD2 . CASSLRPSLAGETQYF TGCGCCAGCAGCCTAAGACCGTCTCTAGCGGGAGAGACCCAGTACTTC
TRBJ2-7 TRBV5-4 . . CASSFRQGGDEQYF TGTGCCAGCAGCTTCCGACAGGGCGGGGACGAGCAGTACTTC
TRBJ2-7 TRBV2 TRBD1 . CASSRDSYEQYF TGTGCCAGCAGCCGGGACAGCTACGAGCAGTACTTC
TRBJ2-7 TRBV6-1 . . CASSYTYEQYF TGTGCCAGCAGTTACACCTACGAGCAGTACTTC
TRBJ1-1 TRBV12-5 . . CASGFLDTPNTEAFF TGTGCTAGTGGTTTTCTGGACACGCCGAACACTGAAGCTTTCTTT
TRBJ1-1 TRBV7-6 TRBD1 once CASTPGQGLNEAFF TGTGCCAGCACCCCGGGACAGGGCCTTAATGAAGCTTTCTTT
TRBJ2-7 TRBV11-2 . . CASGRQSSYEQYF TGTGCCAGCGGCCGACAGAGCTCCTACGAGCAGTACTTC
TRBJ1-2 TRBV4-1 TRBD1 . CASSQGGQGSYGYTF TGCGCCAGCAGCCAGGGCGGACAGGGGTCTTATGGCTACACCTTC
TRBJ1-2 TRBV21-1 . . CASSPRGDGYGYTF TGTGCCAGCAGCCCCCGCGGCGACGGCTATGGCTACACCTTC
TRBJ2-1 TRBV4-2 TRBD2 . CASSPSLAGFLNEQFF TGTGCCAGCAGTCCGAGCCTAGCGGGGTTTTTAAATGAGCAGTTCTTC
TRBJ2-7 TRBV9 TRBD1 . CASSVRGQGYEQYF TGTGCCAGCAGCGTAAGGGGACAGGGCTACGAGCAGTACTTC
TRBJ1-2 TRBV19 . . CASSIGLNYGYTF TGTGCCAGTAGTATAGGACTCAACTATGGCTACACCTTC
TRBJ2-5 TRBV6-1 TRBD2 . CASSPVRGGQTQYF TGTGCCAGCAGCCCCGTTCGGGGGGGTCAGACCCAGTACTTC
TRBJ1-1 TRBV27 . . CASSLQGRDTEAFF TGTGCCAGCAGCCTTCAGGGGCGAGACACTGAAGCTTTCTTT